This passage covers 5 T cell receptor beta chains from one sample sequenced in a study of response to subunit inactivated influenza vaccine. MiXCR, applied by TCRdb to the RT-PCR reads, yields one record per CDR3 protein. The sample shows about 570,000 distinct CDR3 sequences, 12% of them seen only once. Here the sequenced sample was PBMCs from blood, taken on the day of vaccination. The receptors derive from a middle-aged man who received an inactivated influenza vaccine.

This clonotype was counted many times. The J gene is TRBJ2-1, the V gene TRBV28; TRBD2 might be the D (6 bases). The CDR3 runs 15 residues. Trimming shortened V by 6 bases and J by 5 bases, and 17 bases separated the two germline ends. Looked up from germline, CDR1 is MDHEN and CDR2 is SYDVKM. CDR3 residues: CASSLGAGMNNEQFF. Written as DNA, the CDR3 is TGTGCCAGCAGCCTAGGGGCGGGAATGAACAATGAGCAGTTCTTC.

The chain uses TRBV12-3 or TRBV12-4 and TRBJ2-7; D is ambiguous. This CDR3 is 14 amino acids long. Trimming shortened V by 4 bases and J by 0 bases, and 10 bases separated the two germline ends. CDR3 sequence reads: CASSSERSSYEQYF. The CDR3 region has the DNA TGTGCCAGCAGTTCAGAAAGGAGCTCCTACGAGCAGTACTTC.

The CDR3 here is CSGRGASTDTQYF. The DNA of the CDR3 is TGCAGTGGCCGGGGGGCGAGCACAGATACGCAGTATTTT. The V call is TRBV20-1, the J call TRBJ2-3, with a weak D call TRBD2 (7 bases). V lost 7 bases and J lost 0, with 11 bases in between. The germline CDR1 and CDR2 sequences are DFQATT and SNEGSKA (reference sequence). This CDR3 comprises 13 residues.

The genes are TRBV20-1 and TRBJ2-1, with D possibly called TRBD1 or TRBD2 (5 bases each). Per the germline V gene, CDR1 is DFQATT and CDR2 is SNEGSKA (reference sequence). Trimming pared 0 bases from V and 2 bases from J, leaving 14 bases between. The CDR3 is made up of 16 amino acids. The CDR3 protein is CSARDELRDPYNEQFF. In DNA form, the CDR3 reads TGCAGTGCTAGAGATGAACTCCGGGACCCCTACAATGAGCAGTTCTTC.

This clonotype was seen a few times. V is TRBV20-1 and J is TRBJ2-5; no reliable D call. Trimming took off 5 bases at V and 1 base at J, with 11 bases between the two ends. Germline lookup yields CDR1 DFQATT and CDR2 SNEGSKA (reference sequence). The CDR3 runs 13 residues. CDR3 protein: CSAERNGQETQYF. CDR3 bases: TGCAGTGCTGAACGTAACGGCCAAGAGACCCAGTACTTC.